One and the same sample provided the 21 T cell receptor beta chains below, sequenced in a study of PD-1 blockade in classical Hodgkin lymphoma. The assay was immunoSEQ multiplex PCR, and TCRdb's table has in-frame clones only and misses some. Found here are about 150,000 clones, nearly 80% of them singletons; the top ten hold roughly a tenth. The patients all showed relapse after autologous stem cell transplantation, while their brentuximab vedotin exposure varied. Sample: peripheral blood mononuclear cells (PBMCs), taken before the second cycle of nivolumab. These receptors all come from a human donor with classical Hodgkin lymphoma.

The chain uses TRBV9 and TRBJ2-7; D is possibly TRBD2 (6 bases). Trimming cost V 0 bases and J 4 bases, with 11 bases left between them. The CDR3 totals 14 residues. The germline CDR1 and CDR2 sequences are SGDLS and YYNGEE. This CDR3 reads CASSVGSGLYEQYF. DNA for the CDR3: TGTGCCAGCAGCGTAGGTTCGGGACTTTACGAGCAGTACTTC.

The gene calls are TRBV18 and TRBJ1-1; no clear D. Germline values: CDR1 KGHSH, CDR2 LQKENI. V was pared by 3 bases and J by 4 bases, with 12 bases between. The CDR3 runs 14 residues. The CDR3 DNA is TGTGCCAGCTCACCCCCGACGTCCCCCACTGAAGCTTTCTTT. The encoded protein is CASSPPTSPTEAFF.

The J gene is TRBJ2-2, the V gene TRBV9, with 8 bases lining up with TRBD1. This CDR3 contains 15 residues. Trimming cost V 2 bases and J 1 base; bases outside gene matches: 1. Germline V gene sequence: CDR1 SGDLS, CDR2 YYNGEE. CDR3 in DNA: TGTGCCAGCAGCGTCGGACAGGGGAACACCGGGGAGCTGTTTTTT. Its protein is CASSVGQGNTGELFF.

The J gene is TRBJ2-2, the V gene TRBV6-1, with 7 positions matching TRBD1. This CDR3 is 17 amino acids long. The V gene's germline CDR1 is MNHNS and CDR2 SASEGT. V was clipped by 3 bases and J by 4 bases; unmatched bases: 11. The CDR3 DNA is TGTGCCAGCAGTGACAACCCCAGGGGGAAAAGCACCGGGGAGCTGTTTTTT. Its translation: CASSDNPRGKSTGELFF.

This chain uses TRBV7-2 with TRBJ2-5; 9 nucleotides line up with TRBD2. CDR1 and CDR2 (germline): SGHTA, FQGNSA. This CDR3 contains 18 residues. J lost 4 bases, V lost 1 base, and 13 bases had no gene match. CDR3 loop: CASSLGWGSGGFGETQYF. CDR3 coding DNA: TGTGCCAGCAGCTTAGGGTGGGGAAGCGGGGGGTTTGGAGAGACCCAGTACTTC.

The DNA for the CDR3 is TGTGCCAGCAGCTTAGTTGGATCTAATTCACCCCTCCACTTT. Translating it yields CASSLVGSNSPLHF. The chain carries TRBV11-2 and TRBJ1-6; D uncertain. V gave up 1 base and J gave up 6 bases, with 7 bases separating them. Germline V gene data show CDR1 as SGHAT and CDR2 as FQNNGV. This CDR3 comprises 14 residues. Together with reference TRBV11-2 and TRBJ1-6, the CDR3 gives the full variable domain: EAGVAQSPRYKIIEKRQSVAFWCNPISGHATLYWYQQILGQGPKLLIQFQNNGVVDDSQLPKDRFSAERLKGVDSTLKIQPAKLEDSAVYLCASSLVGSNSPLHFGNGTRLTVT.

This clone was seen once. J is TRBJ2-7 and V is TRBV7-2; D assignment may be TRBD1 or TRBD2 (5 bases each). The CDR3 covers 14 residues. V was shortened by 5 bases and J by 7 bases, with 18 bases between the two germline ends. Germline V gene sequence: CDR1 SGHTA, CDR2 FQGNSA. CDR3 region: CASSLTWDHLEQYF. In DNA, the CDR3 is TGTGCCAGCAGCCTGACTTGGGACCACTTAGAGCAGTACTTC.

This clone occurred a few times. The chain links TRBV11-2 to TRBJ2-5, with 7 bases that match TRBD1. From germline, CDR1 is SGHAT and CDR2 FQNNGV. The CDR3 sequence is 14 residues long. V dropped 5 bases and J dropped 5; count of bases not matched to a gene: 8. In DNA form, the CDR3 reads TGTGCCAGCAGCATCGGACAGGTGGGGGAGACCCAGTACTTC. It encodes CASSIGQVGETQYF.

CDR3 region: CASTDPDTQYF. For the CDR3, the DNA is TGTGCCAGCACAGACCCAGATACGCAGTATTTT. V gene TRBV9 combines with J gene TRBJ2-3; D uncertain. The length of the CDR3 is 11 residues. Germline CDR1 reads SGDLS; CDR2 reads YYNGEE. Trimming cost V 6 bases and J 4 bases, with 6 bases left between them.

CDR3 amino acids: CASSPREGERAQLQETQYF. The DNA for the CDR3 is TGTGCCAGCAGCCCCCGCGAGGGGGAAAGGGCCCAGTTACAAGAGACCCAGTACTTC. V usage is TRBV9 and J usage is TRBJ2-5, with a possible D match to TRBD1 (6 bases). Per germline, CDR1 SGDLS and CDR2 YYNGEE. The ends were cut back, 4 bases at V and 2 bases at J, with 27 bases in the middle. This CDR3 contains 19 residues.

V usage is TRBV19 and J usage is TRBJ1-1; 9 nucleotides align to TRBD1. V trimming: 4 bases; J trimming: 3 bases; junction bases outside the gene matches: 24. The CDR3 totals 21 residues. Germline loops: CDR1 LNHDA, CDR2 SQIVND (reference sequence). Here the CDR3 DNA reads TGTGCCAGTAGTACGAACCTCAACATTGTGGGGACAGGGAGGGCGGACACTGAAGCTTTCTTT. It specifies CASSTNLNIVGTGRADTEAFF.

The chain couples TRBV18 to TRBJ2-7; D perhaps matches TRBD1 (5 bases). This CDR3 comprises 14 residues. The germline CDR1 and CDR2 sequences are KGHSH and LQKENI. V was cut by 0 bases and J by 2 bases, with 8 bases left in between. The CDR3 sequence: CASSPPDSPYEQYF. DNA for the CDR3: TGTGCCAGCTCACCACCCGACAGTCCCTACGAGCAGTACTTC.

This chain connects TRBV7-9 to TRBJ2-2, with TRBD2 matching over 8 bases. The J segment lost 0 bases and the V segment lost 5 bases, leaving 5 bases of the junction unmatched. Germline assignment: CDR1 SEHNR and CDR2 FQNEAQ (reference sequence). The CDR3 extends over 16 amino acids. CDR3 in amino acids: CASSPRAGANTGELFF. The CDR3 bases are TGTGCCAGCAGCCCCCGAGCGGGGGCGAACACCGGGGAGCTGTTTTTT.

The DNA of the CDR3 is TGCGCCAGCAGCCAGGAAAACCGGGGCTACACCTTC. It translates to CASSQENRGYTF. The chain employs TRBV5-1 and TRBJ1-2; D uncertain. CDR1 is SGHRS, CDR2 YFSETQ, per germline. There are 12 residues in the CDR3. V was pared by 4 bases and J by 8 bases, with 12 bases between.

The CDR3 reads CSVDWTGTNYGYTF. The CDR3 coding sequence is TGCAGCGTTGATTGGACAGGGACGAACTATGGCTACACCTTC. V is TRBV29-1 and J is TRBJ1-2, with 8 nucleotides matching TRBD1. Germline CDR1 reads SQVTM; CDR2 reads ANQGSEA. This CDR3 has 14 amino acids. The V and J ends lost 3 bases and 2 bases, in that order; junction bases with no gene match: 5.

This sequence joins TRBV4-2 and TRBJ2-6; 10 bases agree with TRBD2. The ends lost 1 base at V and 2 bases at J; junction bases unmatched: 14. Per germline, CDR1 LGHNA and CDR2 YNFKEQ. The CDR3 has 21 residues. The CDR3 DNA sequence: TGTGCCAGCAGCCAAGTAGCGGGAGGACAGCGGGTTACACCTGGGGCCAACGTCCTGACTTTC. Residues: CASSQVAGGQRVTPGANVLTF.

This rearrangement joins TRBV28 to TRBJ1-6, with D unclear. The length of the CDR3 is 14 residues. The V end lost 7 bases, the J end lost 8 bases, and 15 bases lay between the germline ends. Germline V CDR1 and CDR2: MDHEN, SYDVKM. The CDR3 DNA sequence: TGTGCCAGCACCCCCCCCGGGGTACATTCACCCCTCCACTTT. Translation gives CASTPPGVHSPLHF.

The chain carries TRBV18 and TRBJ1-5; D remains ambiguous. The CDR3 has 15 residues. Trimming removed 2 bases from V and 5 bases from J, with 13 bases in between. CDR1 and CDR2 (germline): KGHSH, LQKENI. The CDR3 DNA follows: TGTGCCAGCTCACCAGAAGGGAACCGCGATCAGCCCCAGCATTTT. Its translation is CASSPEGNRDQPQHF.

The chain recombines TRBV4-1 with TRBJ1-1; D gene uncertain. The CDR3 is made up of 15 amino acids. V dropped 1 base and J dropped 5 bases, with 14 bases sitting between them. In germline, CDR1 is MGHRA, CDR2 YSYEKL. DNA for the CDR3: TGCGCCAGCAGCCAAGGCCCCAGGAGTGGGACTGAAGCTTTCTTT. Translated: CASSQGPRSGTEAFF.

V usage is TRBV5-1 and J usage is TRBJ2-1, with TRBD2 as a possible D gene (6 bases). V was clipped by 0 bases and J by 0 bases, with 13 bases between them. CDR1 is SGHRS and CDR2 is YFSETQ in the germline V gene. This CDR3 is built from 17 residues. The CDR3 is CASSLDLLGGSYNEQFF. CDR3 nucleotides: TGCGCCAGCAGCTTGGACCTTTTGGGAGGCTCCTACAATGAGCAGTTCTTC.

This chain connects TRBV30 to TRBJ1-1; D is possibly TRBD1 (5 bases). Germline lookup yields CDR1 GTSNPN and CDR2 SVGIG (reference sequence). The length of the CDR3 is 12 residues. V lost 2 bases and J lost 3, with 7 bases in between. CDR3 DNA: TGTGCCTGGAGTCGACAGTACACTGAAGCTTTCTTT. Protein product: CAWSRQYTEAFF. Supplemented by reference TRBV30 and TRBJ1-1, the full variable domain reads SQTIHQWPATLVQPVGSPLSLECTVEGTSNPNLYWYRQAAGRGLQLLFYSVGIGQISSEVPQNLSASRPQDRQFILSSKKLLLSDSGFYLCAWSRQYTEAFFGQGTRLTVV.